The 22 T cell receptor beta chains given below trace back to one sample, sequenced in a study of CD8 T cells in Susac syndrome. The RNA input was about 0.45 to 1 ug, and it was reverse transcribed with random hexamers. One entry per CDR3 protein, called by TCRdb with MiXCR from the immunoSEQ multiplex PCR reads. The sample has fewer than 200,000 distinct CDR3 sequences, 90% to 95% seen once. Sequencing was done on a sample of CD4+ T cells from PBMCs. These receptors came from a human donor with Susac syndrome.

The chain has TRBV19 and TRBJ1-5; D is unclear. The CDR3 spans 13 residues. CDR1 is LNHDA and CDR2 is SQIVND in the germline V gene (reference sequence). Trimming cost V 4 bases and J 0 bases, with 4 bases left between them. The CDR3: CASSTNSNQPQHF. In DNA form, the CDR3 reads TGTGCCAGTAGTACTAATAGCAATCAGCCCCAGCATTTT.

The CDR3 loop reads CALTRTGASSYEQYF. The CDR3 nucleotides are TGTGCCCTTACAAGGACAGGGGCTAGCTCCTACGAGCAGTACTTC. This chain joins TRBV24-1 and TRBJ2-7, with 9 nucleotides matching TRBD1. CDR1 is KGHDR, CDR2 SFDVKD, per germline. V shed 12 bases and J 0 bases; nucleotides not matched to a gene: 11. The CDR3 totals 15 residues.

The chain uses TRBV6-6 and TRBJ1-1; weak D call: TRBD1 (5 bases). This CDR3 is 14 amino acids long. CDR1 and CDR2 (germline): MNHNY, SVGAGI (reference sequence). Trimming pared 5 bases from V and 5 bases from J, leaving 15 bases between. CDR3 sequence: CASSPRWGETEAFF. CDR3 nucleotide sequence: TGTGCCAGCAGTCCCCGGTGGGGGGAAACTGAAGCTTTCTTT.

The chain joins TRBV7-9 to TRBJ2-5; unclear D gene. The CDR3 contains 13 residues. With 1 base removed from V and 3 bases from J, the gap between germline ends came to 6 bases. The germline CDR1 and CDR2 sequences are SEHNR and FQNEAQ (reference sequence). CDR3 region: CASSLEAKETQYF. The CDR3 DNA follows: TGTGCCAGCAGCTTAGAAGCGAAAGAGACCCAGTACTTC.

The V gene is TRBV10-3, the J gene TRBJ2-3; no definite D call. Trimming took off 2 bases at V and 6 bases at J, with 6 bases between the two ends. The germline V gene encodes CDR1 ENHRY and CDR2 SYGVKD. CDR3 length equals 12 residues. The CDR3 sequence: CAISEAGDTQYF. DNA for the CDR3: TGTGCCATCAGTGAGGCCGGGGATACGCAGTATTTT.

This chain links TRBV6-1 with TRBJ1-5, with 7 bases matching TRBD1. Per germline, CDR1 MNHNS and CDR2 SASEGT. The J segment lost 2 bases and the V segment lost 2 bases, leaving 18 bases of the junction unmatched. The CDR3 has 20 residues. CDR3 amino acids: CASSENRSLGQRDRNQPQHF. The CDR3 DNA sequence: TGTGCCAGCAGTGAAAACCGATCCCTGGGACAGAGAGATCGCAATCAGCCCCAGCATTTT.

The chain is built from TRBV9 and TRBJ1-2, with D perhaps matching TRBD1 (6 bases). The CDR3 consists of 15 residues. CDR1 SGDLS and CDR2 YYNGEE come from the germline V gene. V dropped 9 bases and J dropped 0 bases, with 18 bases sitting between them. CDR3 residues: CAIRRGGESNYGYTF. In DNA, the CDR3 is TGTGCCATCCGACGGGGGGGCGAATCTAACTATGGCTACACCTTC.

The CDR3 region is CATSSTRTGGKLFF. CDR3 DNA sequence: TGTGCCACCAGCAGTACCAGGACAGGGGGAAAACTGTTTTTT. The V and J genes are TRBV15 and TRBJ1-4; the match to TRBD1 covers 10 bases. From germline, CDR1 is LNHNV and CDR2 YYDKDF (reference sequence). V trimming: 3 bases; J trimming: 10 bases; junction bases outside the gene matches: 5. This CDR3 has 14 amino acids.

The chain couples TRBV11-2 to TRBJ2-3; D is unresolved. Germline V gene lookup returns CDR1 SGHAT and CDR2 FQNNGV. V was clipped by 1 base and J by 2 bases, with 10 bases between them. The CDR3 runs to 15 residues. The CDR3 here is CASSLAADFTDTQYF. CDR3 bases: TGTGCCAGCAGCTTAGCCGCGGATTTCACAGATACGCAGTATTTT.

This chain connects TRBV3-1 to TRBJ1-2; D perhaps matches TRBD1 (5 bases). The V gene lost 0 bases and the J gene lost 4 bases, with 18 bases spanning the gap. CDR1 LGHDT and CDR2 YNNKEL come from the germline V gene (reference sequence). This CDR3 has 17 amino acids. CDR3: CASSQESPGYKSYGYTF. The CDR3 DNA follows: TGTGCCAGCAGCCAAGAGTCTCCAGGGTATAAGTCCTATGGCTACACCTTC.

The V call is TRBV20-1, the J call TRBJ2-1; 11 nucleotides line up with TRBD2. The CDR3 spans 15 residues. V trimming: 7 bases; J trimming: 5 bases; junction bases outside the gene matches: 10. Germline V lookup: CDR1 DFQATT, CDR2 SNEGSKA (reference sequence). CDR3 sequence (DNA): TGCAGTGGGGTGCCCCTAGCGGGAGGCAACAATGAGCAGTTCTTC. Translating it yields CSGVPLAGGNNEQFF.

The chain has TRBV30 and TRBJ1-1, with 8 bases that match TRBD1. The CDR3 covers 13 residues. Germline CDR1 and CDR2: GTSNPN and SVGIG (reference sequence). With 2 bases clipped from V and 10 bases from J, the junction kept 9 bases outside the gene matches. CDR3 nucleotide sequence: TGTGCCTGGAGTAACCAGGGGGCATTGATAGCTTTCTTT. Its translation is CAWSNQGALIAFF.

J is TRBJ2-6 and V is TRBV11-2; 8 bases map to TRBD2. This CDR3 is 19 amino acids long. Germline V CDR1 and CDR2: SGHAT, FQNNGV. V shed 2 bases and J 3 bases; nucleotides not matched to a gene: 12. The CDR3 nucleotides are TGTGCCAGCAGCTTATTCAGCGGGAGCATCTTGGGTGGGGCCAACGTCCTGACTTTC. Protein: CASSLFSGSILGGANVLTF.

The rearrangement links TRBV3-1 to TRBJ1-2; 8 nucleotides agree with TRBD1. Germline CDR1 and CDR2: LGHDT and YNNKEL (reference sequence). The CDR3 extends over 14 amino acids. Trimming cost V 3 bases and J 5 bases; bases outside gene matches: 5. Here the CDR3 reads CASSHRTGRYGYTF. CDR3 sequence (DNA): TGTGCCAGCAGCCACCGGACAGGGAGGTATGGCTACACCTTC.

V and J are TRBV11-2 and TRBJ1-1; maybe TRBD1 (5 bases). The CDR3 is 14 amino acids. V was cut by 4 bases and J by 0 bases, with 9 bases left in between. Germline V lookup: CDR1 SGHAT, CDR2 FQNNGV. As DNA, the CDR3 is TGTGCCAGCAGCTCGACAGCAGTGAACACTGAAGCTTTCTTT. It specifies CASSSTAVNTEAFF.

The CDR3 DNA reads TGCAGTGCTAGAGACAGTTCTGATCAGCCCCAGCATTTT. This codes for CSARDSSDQPQHF. The chain joins TRBV20-1 to TRBJ1-5; D gene unclear. Trimming pared 0 bases from V and 5 bases from J, leaving 8 bases between. This CDR3 has 13 amino acids. Germline V gives CDR1 DFQATT, CDR2 SNEGSKA (reference sequence).

The rearrangement joins TRBV12-3 or TRBV12-4 to TRBJ1-1, with D perhaps TRBD1 (6 bases). This CDR3 contains 17 residues. V was trimmed by 4 bases and J by 1 base, leaving 19 bases between them. CDR3 protein: CASSYRMGGGANTEAFF. The CDR3, as DNA: TGTGCCAGCAGTTATCGTATGGGGGGGGGCGCGAACACTGAAGCTTTCTTT.

The rearrangement links TRBV7-2 to TRBJ2-2, with D possibly matching TRBD1 (5 bases). This CDR3 is built from 15 residues. CDR1 and CDR2 (germline): SGHTA, FQGNSA. V lost 4 bases and J lost 0, with 9 bases in between. CDR3 in amino acids: CASSSRVPNTGELFF. The CDR3 DNA reads as TGTGCCAGCAGCTCCAGGGTCCCGAACACCGGGGAGCTGTTTTTT.

The chain links TRBV2 to TRBJ2-7; 11 bases map to TRBD2. CDR3 length: 14 amino acids. V dropped 7 bases and J dropped 4; count of bases not matched to a gene: 6. Per the germline V gene, CDR1 is SNHLY and CDR2 is FYNNEI. The CDR3 DNA reads as TGTGCCAGCAACGTAGCGGGGGGGATTTACGAGCAGTACTTC. Its protein product is CASNVAGGIYEQYF.

This clonotype has a handful of counts. The chain couples TRBV7-9 to TRBJ2-7, with D perhaps matching TRBD1 (6 bases). V lost 2 bases to trimming and J lost 4 bases, with 9 bases between them. CDR1 is SEHNR and CDR2 is FQNEAQ in the germline V gene (reference sequence). This CDR3 is built from 13 residues. CDR3 sequence (DNA): TGTGCCAGCAGCTTAAGCCAGGGGTACGAGCAGTACTTC. Protein product: CASSLSQGYEQYF.

V and J are TRBV14 and TRBJ2-1, with 8 bases matching TRBD1. Per germline, CDR1 SGHDN and CDR2 FVKESK. Unmatched junction bases numbered 8, after V lost 0 bases and J lost 7 bases. This CDR3 comprises 16 residues. The CDR3 sequence: CASSQDSQGARNEQFF. CDR3 DNA sequence: TGTGCCAGCAGCCAAGATAGCCAGGGGGCGAGGAATGAGCAGTTCTTC.

This chain uses TRBV11-1 with TRBJ2-1; 12 bases agree with TRBD2. Losses at the gene ends were 8 bases for V and 9 bases for J; bases not matched to a gene: 8. The germline CDR1 and CDR2 sequences are SGHAT and FQDESV (reference sequence). The CDR3 loop spans 14 amino acids. CDR3 sequence reads: CASSRLAGESEQFF. CDR3 sequence (DNA): TGTGCCAGCTCGAGACTAGCGGGAGAGAGTGAGCAGTTCTTC.